This TCR beta chain is from a study of shared clonotypes between healthy human individuals. There are 13 residues in the CDR3. The V gene end was trimmed by 6 bases and the J gene end by 6 bases; junction bases not matched to a gene: 3. CDR1 LNHDA and CDR2 SQIVND come from the germline V gene (reference sequence). The table came from immunoSEQ multiplex PCR; TCRdb's copy has only in-frame clones and leaves some out. The table lists about 2 million clones, 85% to 95% of them singletons, with 0.1% to 0.15% in the top ten. J is TRBJ1-5 and V is TRBV19; TRBD1 matches 9 bases. The origin of this receptor is a man aged 18 to 29 in good health. Sequencing was carried out using naive CD4+ T cells sorted from blood. Described subset: CD45RA+ positively selected. Here the CDR3 reads CASRDRGSQPQHF. As DNA, the CDR3 is TGTGCCAGTAGGGACAGGGGAAGTCAGCCCCAGCATTTT. The full variable domain, completed using reference TRBV19 and TRBJ1-5, is DGGITQSPKYLFRKEGQNVTLSCEQNLNHDAMYWYRQDPGQGLRLIYYSQIVNDFQKGDIAEGYSVSREKKESFPLTVTSAQKNPTAFYLCASRDRGSQPQHFGDGTRLSIL.